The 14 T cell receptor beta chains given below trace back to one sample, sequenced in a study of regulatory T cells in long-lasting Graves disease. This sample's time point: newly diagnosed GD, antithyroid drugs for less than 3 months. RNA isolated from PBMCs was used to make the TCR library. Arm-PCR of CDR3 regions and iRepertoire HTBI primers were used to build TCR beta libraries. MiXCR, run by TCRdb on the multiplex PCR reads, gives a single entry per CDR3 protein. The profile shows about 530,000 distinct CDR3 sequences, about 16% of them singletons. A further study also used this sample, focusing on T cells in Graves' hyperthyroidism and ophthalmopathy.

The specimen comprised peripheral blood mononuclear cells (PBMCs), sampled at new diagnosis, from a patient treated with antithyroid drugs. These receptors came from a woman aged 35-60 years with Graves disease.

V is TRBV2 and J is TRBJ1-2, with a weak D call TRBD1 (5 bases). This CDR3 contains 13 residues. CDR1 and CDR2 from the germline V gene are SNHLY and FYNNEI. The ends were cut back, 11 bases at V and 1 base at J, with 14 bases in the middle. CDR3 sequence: CADHFRDNYGYTF. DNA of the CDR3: TGTGCCGACCACTTCAGGGATAACTATGGCTACACCTTC.

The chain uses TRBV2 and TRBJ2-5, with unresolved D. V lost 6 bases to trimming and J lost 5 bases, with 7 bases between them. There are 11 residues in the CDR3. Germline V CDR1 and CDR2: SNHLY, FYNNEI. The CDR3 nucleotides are TGTGCCAGCAGGGCTGGGGAGACCCAGTACTTC. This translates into CASRAGETQYF.

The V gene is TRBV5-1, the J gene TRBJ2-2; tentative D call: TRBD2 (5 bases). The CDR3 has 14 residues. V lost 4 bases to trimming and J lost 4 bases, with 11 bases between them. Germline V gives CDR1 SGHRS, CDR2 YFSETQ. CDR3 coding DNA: TGCGCCAGCAGCGGAGTAGGAGGCACCGGGGAGCTGTTTTTT. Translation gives CASSGVGGTGELFF.

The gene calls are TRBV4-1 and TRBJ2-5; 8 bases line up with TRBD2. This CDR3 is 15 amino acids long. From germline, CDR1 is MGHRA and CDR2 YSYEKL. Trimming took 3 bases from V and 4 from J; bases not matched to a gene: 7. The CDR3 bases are TGCGCCAGCAGCCAGCACGGACTAGCAGGAGAGACCCAGTACTTC. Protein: CASSQHGLAGETQYF.

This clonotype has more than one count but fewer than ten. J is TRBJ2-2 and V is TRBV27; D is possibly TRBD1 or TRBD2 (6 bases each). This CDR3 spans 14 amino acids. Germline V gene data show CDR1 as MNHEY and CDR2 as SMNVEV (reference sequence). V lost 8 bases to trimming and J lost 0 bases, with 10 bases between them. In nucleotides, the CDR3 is TGTGCCAGCTACAGGGACTCGAACACCGGGGAGCTGTTTTTT. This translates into CASYRDSNTGELFF.

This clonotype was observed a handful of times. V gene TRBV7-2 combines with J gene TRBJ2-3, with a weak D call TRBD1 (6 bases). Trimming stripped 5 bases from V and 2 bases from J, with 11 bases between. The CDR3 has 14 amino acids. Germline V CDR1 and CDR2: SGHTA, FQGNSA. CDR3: CASSEGVFTDTQYF. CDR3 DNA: TGTGCCAGCAGCGAGGGGGTTTTCACAGATACGCAGTATTTT. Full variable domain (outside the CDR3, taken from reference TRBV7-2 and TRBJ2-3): GAGVSQSPSNKVTEKGKDVELRCDPISGHTALYWYRQSLGQGLEFLIYFQGNSAPDKSGLPSDRFSAERTGGSVSTLTIQRTQQEDSAVYLCASSEGVFTDTQYFGPGTRLTVL.

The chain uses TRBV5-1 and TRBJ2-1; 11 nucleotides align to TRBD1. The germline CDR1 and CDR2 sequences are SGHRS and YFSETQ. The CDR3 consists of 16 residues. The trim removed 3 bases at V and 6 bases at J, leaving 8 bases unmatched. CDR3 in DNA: TGCGCCAGCAGCTCGCACCCCGGACAGGGGGCCAATGAGCAGTTCTTC. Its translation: CASSSHPGQGANEQFF.

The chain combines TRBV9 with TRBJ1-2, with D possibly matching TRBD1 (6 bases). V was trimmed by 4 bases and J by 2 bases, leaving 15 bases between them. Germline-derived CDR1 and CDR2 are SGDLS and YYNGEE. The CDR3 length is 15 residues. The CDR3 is CASSKTGMGNYGYTF. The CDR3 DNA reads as TGTGCCAGCAGCAAGACAGGCATGGGGAACTATGGCTACACCTTC.

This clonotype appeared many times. DNA of the CDR3: TGCGCCAGCAGCCCTACCCCGGACGAAAAACTGTTTTTT. The encoded protein is CASSPTPDEKLFF. The V gene is TRBV5-1, the J gene TRBJ1-4, with D unresolved. The CDR3 spans 13 residues. With 4 bases removed from V and 8 bases from J, the gap between germline ends came to 12 bases. Germline V CDR1 and CDR2: SGHRS, YFSETQ.

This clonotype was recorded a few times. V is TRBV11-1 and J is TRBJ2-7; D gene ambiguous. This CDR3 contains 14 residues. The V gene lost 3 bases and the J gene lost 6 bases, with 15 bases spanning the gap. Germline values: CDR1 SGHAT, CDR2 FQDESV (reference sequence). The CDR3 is CASSFDSGVGEQYF. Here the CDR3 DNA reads TGTGCCAGCAGCTTTGACTCTGGGGTCGGCGAGCAGTACTTC.

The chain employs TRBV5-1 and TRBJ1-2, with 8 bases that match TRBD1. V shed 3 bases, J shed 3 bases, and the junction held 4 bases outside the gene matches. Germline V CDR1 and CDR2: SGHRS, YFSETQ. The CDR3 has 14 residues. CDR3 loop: CASSSGGADYGYTF. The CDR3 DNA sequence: TGCGCCAGCAGCTCAGGGGGCGCGGACTATGGCTACACCTTC.

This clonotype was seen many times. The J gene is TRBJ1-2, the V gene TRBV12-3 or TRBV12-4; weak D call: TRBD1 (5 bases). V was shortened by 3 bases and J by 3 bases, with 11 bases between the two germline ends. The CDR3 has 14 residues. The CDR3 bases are TGTGCCAGCAGTTTGGGGGGGACCCACTATGGCTACACCTTC. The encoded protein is CASSLGGTHYGYTF.

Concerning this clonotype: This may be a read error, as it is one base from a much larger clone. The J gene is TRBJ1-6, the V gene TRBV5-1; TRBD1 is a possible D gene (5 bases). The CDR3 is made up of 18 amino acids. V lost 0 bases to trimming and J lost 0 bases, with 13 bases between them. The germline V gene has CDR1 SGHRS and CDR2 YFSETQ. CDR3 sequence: CASSLEGTGFSYNSPLHF. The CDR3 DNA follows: TGCGCCAGCAGCTTGGAGGGGACGGGATTCTCCTATAATTCACCCCTCCACTTT.

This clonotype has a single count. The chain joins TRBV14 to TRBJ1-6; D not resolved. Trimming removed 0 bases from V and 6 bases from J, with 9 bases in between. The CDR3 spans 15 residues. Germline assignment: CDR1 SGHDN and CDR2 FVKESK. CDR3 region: CASSQDLFGNSPLHF. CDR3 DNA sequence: TGTGCCAGCAGCCAAGATCTCTTCGGTAATTCACCCCTCCACTTT.